This TCR beta chain was found in a study of T cell repertoires in cytomegalovirus infection. General study points: Across the ex vivo response, the dominant clonotypes were HLA-C-restricted CMV-specific TCR beta clonotypes.

Trimming shortened V by 5 bases and J by 2 bases, and 10 bases separated the two germline ends. Germline V lookup: CDR1 SGHTA, CDR2 FQGNSA. CDR3 length: 14 amino acids. Ten or more counts support this clonotype. Its antigen remains unidentified. TCRdb used MiXCR to reprocess the reads, holding one entry per CDR3 protein. The data show a few hundred thousand distinct CDR3 sequences, around 9.5% seen once. This sequence joins TRBV7-2 and TRBJ1-5; D ambiguous. The specimen sequenced was PBMCs. This receptor was identified in a human donor in good health (CMV status not recorded). Some clones in this sample may be carry-over from other donors' samples. The CDR3 nucleotides are TGTGCCAGCAGCCGTAGTTGGGGCAATCAGCCCCAGCATTTT. Amino acids: CASSRSWGNQPQHF.